The rows below give T cell receptor beta chains drawn from one sample of a study of blood T cell repertoires in COVID-19. Repertoires were generated with immunoSEQ multiplex PCR, while TCRdb's copy carries only in-frame clones and drops some. This table holds approximately 240,000 clones, around 90% found once. Source material: PBMCs or T cells enriched from blood (not recorded which). The receptor source for this set is a woman aged 25-40 years with acute COVID-19. Both conserved end residues are part of each CDR3. Each record gives: V gene, J gene, clone size, D gene, CDR3 protein, CDR3 DNA. The D gene is left open where the match is weak. A row's size may be missing; if present it is once, few, many or a size class.

TRBV28	TRBJ1-5	-	TRBD1	CASSSFTGDQPQHF	TGTGCCAGCAGCTCCTTTACAGGGGATCAGCCCCAGCATTTT
TRBV7-3	TRBJ2-5	-	-	CASSLQGSQETQYF	TGTGCCAGCAGCTTACAGGGATCCCAAGAGACCCAGTACTTC
TRBV6-5	TRBJ1-2	-	-	CASTGEAGYTF	TGTGCCAGCACCGGCGAGGCTGGCTACACCTTC
TRBV4-1	TRBJ2-7	few	TRBD1	CASSQDFSGQGRYEQYF	TGCGCCAGCAGCCAAGACTTTTCGGGACAGGGTCGGTACGAGCAGTACTTC
TRBV7-3	TRBJ2-3	-	TRBD2	CASSQQIHGTSGRAGDTQYF	TGTGCCAGCAGCCAACAAATACATGGGACTAGCGGGAGGGCCGGAGATACGCAGTATTTT
TRBV28	TRBJ1-4	-	TRBD1	CASSFFGDRGVEKLFF	TGTGCCAGCAGTTTTTTTGGAGACAGGGGCGTAGAAAAACTGTTTTTT
TRBV2	TRBJ1-2	-	-	CASSGTAIYGYTF	TGTGCCAGCAGTGGGACAGCCATCTATGGCTACACCTTC
TRBV18	TRBJ2-3	-	-	CASSPLGGATDTQYF	TGTGCCAGCTCACCACTTGGAGGAGCCACAGATACGCAGTATTTT
TRBV14	TRBJ2-1	-	TRBD2	CASSHLAGGSGEQFF	TGTGCCAGCAGCCACTTAGCGGGAGGGTCGGGTGAGCAGTTCTTC
TRBV27	TRBJ2-3	-	-	CASRGGVGSDTQYF	TGTGCCAGCAGGGGGGGAGTAGGGTCAGATACGCAGTATTTT
TRBV11-2	TRBJ1-2	-	-	CASSLDTFAVSGYTF	TGTGCCAGCAGCTTGGACACTTTTGCCGTTAGTGGCTACACCTTC
TRBV18	TRBJ2-5	-	-	CASSRGLQETQYF	TGTGCCAGCTCACGTGGCCTCCAAGAGACCCAGTACTTC
TRBV19	TRBJ1-5	-	-	CASSMGGLGNQPQHF	TGTGCCAGTAGTATGGGGGGGTTGGGCAATCAGCCCCAGCATTTT
TRBV28	TRBJ2-7	-	-	CASSTSSYEQYF	TGTGCCAGCAGTACGAGCTCCTACGAGCAGTACTTC
TRBV7-9	TRBJ1-6	-	-	CASSLLTGSSPLHF	TGTGCCAGCAGCTTATTAACAGGGTCTTCACCCCTCCACTTT
TRBV24-1	TRBJ1-2	-	-	CATSKQEKALRANYGYTF	TGTGCCACATCGAAACAGGAAAAGGCTCTTCGAGCTAACTATGGCTACACCTTC
TRBV5-4	TRBJ2-2	-	-	CASSLVGVGAGELFF	TGTGCCAGCAGCTTGGTAGGGGTAGGAGCCGGGGAGCTGTTTTTT
TRBV19	TRBJ2-3	-	TRBD2	CASSAGGLAGGATDTQYF	TGTGCCAGTAGTGCCGGGGGACTAGCGGGGGGCGCTACAGATACGCAGTATTTT
TRBV27	TRBJ2-1	-	TRBD2	CASSLRLAGPFSSYNEQFF	TGTGCCAGCAGTTTGAGGCTAGCGGGCCCCTTTAGCTCCTACAATGAGCAGTTCTTC
TRBV4-3	TRBJ2-3	-	TRBD2	CASSRGLAATDTQYF	TGCGCCAGCAGCCGGGGACTAGCGGCCACAGATACGCAGTATTTT
TRBV18	TRBJ2-3	few	-	CASSPPLPDTQYF	TGTGCCAGCTCACCCCCTCTCCCAGATACGCAGTATTTT
TRBV30	TRBJ2-7	-	TRBD1	CAWGPGGLSYEQYF	TGTGCCTGGGGCCCAGGGGGTCTCTCCTACGAGCAGTACTTC
TRBV10-1	TRBJ2-1	-	TRBD2	CASSATSVIRSGEQFF	TGCGCCAGCAGTGCGACTAGCGTAATTCGATCGGGTGAGCAGTTCTTC
TRBV4-1	TRBJ2-5	-	TRBD2	CASSQENASGRRQTQYF	TGCGCCAGCAGCCAAGAGAACGCTAGCGGGAGAAGGCAGACCCAGTACTTC
TRBV28	TRBJ1-2	-	TRBD1	CASSLFLKIGQGSSF	TGTGCCAGCAGTTTATTTCTTAAAATTGGACAGGGGTCTTCCTTC
TRBV12-3/TRBV12-4	TRBJ1-2	few	-	CASSFQALGGYTF	TGTGCCAGCAGTTTCCAGGCGCTTGGTGGCTACACCTTC
TRBV4-1	TRBJ1-1	-	-	CASSQDRGVTEAFF	TGCGCCAGCAGCCAAGATCGGGGAGTCACTGAAGCTTTCTTT
TRBV7-2	TRBJ2-7	-	-	CASSLDGGPVSYEQYF	TGTGCCAGCAGCTTAGACGGGGGGCCGGTCTCCTACGAGCAGTACTTC